The 25 T cell receptor beta chains in this list originate from one sample, sequenced in a study of T-cell reconstitution after alpha-beta-depleted transplantation in children. Unique molecular identifiers were used to barcode this TCRbeta library. A single record per CDR3 protein comes from TCRdb applying MiXCR to the PCR reads. The sample yields tens of thousands of distinct CDR3 sequences, around 40% seen once. Material: PBMCs, mostly from graft donor cells, obtained 360 days after TCRalphabeta/CD19-depleted stem cell transplant. These receptors originate from a male patient aged 10-17 years who had a stem cell transplant for acute lymphoblastic leukemia, so the T cells may come from the graft donor.

V and J are TRBV2 and TRBJ2-1, with D tentatively TRBD1 (5 bases). Looked up from germline, CDR1 is SNHLY and CDR2 is FYNNEI. V was clipped by 3 bases and J by 9 bases, with 12 bases between them. CDR3 length equals 13 residues. The CDR3 is CASSDRASIEQFF. CDR3 nucleotides: TGTGCCAGCAGTGACAGGGCGAGTATTGAGCAGTTCTTC.

This clonotype has a handful of counts. The gene calls are TRBV4-1 and TRBJ2-3; D gene unclear. V lost 2 bases, J lost 5 bases, and 2 bases lay in between. The germline CDR1 and CDR2 sequences are MGHRA and YSYEKL. The CDR3 consists of 11 residues. CDR3 sequence: CASSQLDTQYF. CDR3 sequence (DNA): TGCGCCAGCAGCCAATTAGATACGCAGTATTTT.

This rearrangement joins TRBV5-1 to TRBJ2-3, with 9 nucleotides matching TRBD2. The CDR3 sequence is 16 residues long. Trimming cost V 0 bases and J 0 bases; bases outside gene matches: 2. Germline values: CDR1 SGHRS, CDR2 YFSETQ. This CDR3 reads CASSLVGLASTDTQYF. The CDR3 nucleotides read TGCGCCAGCAGCTTGGTGGGACTAGCAAGCACAGATACGCAGTATTTT. Full variable domain (outside the CDR3, taken from reference TRBV5-1 and TRBJ2-3): KAGVTQTPRYLIKTRGQQVTLSCSPISGHRSVSWYQQTPGQGLQFLFEYFSETQRNKGNFPGRFSGRQFSNSRSEMNVSTLELGDSALYLCASSLVGLASTDTQYFGPGTRLTVL.

The CDR3 protein is CSVSSRQIYEQYF. The CDR3 DNA reads as TGCAGTGTAAGTTCGCGGCAGATCTACGAGCAGTACTTC. The chain is built from TRBV20-1 and TRBJ2-7, with D hard to call. Germline CDR1 DFQATT, CDR2 SNEGSKA (reference sequence). This CDR3 is 13 amino acids long. V dropped 7 bases and J dropped 3 bases, with 16 bases sitting between them.

The CDR3 region is CASMRGYNEQFF. The CDR3 nucleotides are TGTGCCAGCATGCGGGGCTACAATGAGCAGTTCTTC. The chain recombines TRBV12-3 or TRBV12-4 with TRBJ2-1, with D possibly matching TRBD2 (6 bases). V was shortened by 7 bases and J by 3 bases, with 7 bases between the two germline ends. The CDR3 covers 12 residues.

This chain uses TRBV20-1 with TRBJ2-2; possible D gene TRBD1, 5 bases. Germline V lookup: CDR1 DFQATT, CDR2 SNEGSKA (reference sequence). This CDR3 is built from 15 residues. Trimming left V 1 base short and J 1 base short, with 10 bases between. For the CDR3, the DNA is TGCAGTGCTAGAGTCTGGCAGGGGAACACCGGGGAGCTGTTTTTT. Translating it yields CSARVWQGNTGELFF.

This clonotype was picked up a small number of times. The chain links TRBV20-1 to TRBJ2-7; perhaps TRBD2 as D (6 bases). CDR1 is DFQATT and CDR2 is SNEGSKA in the germline V gene (reference sequence). V was trimmed by 0 bases and J by 7 bases, leaving 16 bases between them. CDR3 length: 14 residues. Here the CDR3 reads CSARENRGYWEQYF. CDR3 nucleotide sequence: TGCAGTGCTAGAGAGAACCGGGGGTATTGGGAGCAGTACTTC.

This clonotype was seen only once. The chain uses TRBV28 and TRBJ2-7; TRBD1 matches at 8 bases. The CDR3 is 13 amino acids. Germline V gene lookup returns CDR1 MDHEN and CDR2 SYDVKM. J was trimmed by 5 bases and V by 6 bases; bases with no gene match: 6. CDR3 loop: CASRGQGFDEQYF. The CDR3 DNA reads TGTGCCAGCAGAGGACAGGGATTTGACGAGCAGTACTTC.

The chain joins TRBV7-7 to TRBJ2-1, with D uncertain. Germline V lookup: CDR1 SSHAT, CDR2 FNYEAQ (reference sequence). Trimming left V 1 base short and J 8 bases short, with 12 bases between. This CDR3 region has 14 residues. CDR3 sequence (DNA): TGTGCCAGCAGCTTAGGTCCCTCCCTAGATGAGCAGTTCTTC. It translates to CASSLGPSLDEQFF.

The chain's CDR3 is CASSRDRLQETQYF. The CDR3 region has the DNA TGTGCCAGCAGTCGGGACAGGTTACAAGAGACCCAGTACTTC. The chain links TRBV12-3 or TRBV12-4 to TRBJ2-5, with TRBD1 matching over 8 bases. V shed 5 bases and J 2 bases; nucleotides not matched to a gene: 4. The CDR3 has 14 amino acids.

The gene calls are TRBV12-3 or TRBV12-4 and TRBJ2-2, with D possibly being TRBD1 or TRBD2 (6 bases each). V was clipped by 1 base and J by 4 bases, with 13 bases between them. This CDR3 comprises 16 residues. CDR3 DNA sequence: TGTGCCAGCAGTTTAGGGGGGGCGCATAGCACCGGGGAGCTGTTTTTT. Translated, it gives CASSLGGAHSTGELFF.

The chain carries TRBV15 and TRBJ2-7; TRBD2 aligns across 7 bases. CDR1 and CDR2 (germline): LNHNV, YYDKDF (reference sequence). The CDR3 is 14 amino acids. V was pared by 4 bases and J by 5 bases, with 8 bases of the junction left unmatched. The CDR3 here is CATSKSGTGNEQYF. DNA for the CDR3: TGTGCCACCAGCAAAAGCGGGACGGGGAACGAGCAGTACTTC.

The chain recombines TRBV12-3 or TRBV12-4 with TRBJ2-5; tentative D call: TRBD2 (5 bases). The CDR3 runs 12 residues. V lost 7 bases to trimming and J lost 3 bases, with 9 bases between them. CDR3 coding DNA: TGTGCCAGCAACCGGCGGGAAGAGACCCAGTACTTC. Protein product: CASNRREETQYF.

The chain is built from TRBV9 and TRBJ2-7, with TRBD1 matching 9 bases. The V gene's germline CDR1 is SGDLS and CDR2 YYNGEE. This CDR3 is 16 amino acids long. Trimming at V came to 2 bases and at J to 7 bases, leaving 13 bases not matched to a gene. Written as DNA, the CDR3 is TGTGCCAGCAGCGTTGATCCCGGGACAGGGTCGAGGGAGCAGTACTTC. Amino acid sequence: CASSVDPGTGSREQYF.

The V and J genes are TRBV29-1 and TRBJ1-1; no clear D. Germline lookup yields CDR1 SQVTM and CDR2 ANQGSEA. This CDR3 spans 11 amino acids. Trimming stripped 3 bases from V and 3 bases from J, with 5 bases between. Here the CDR3 reads CSVERDTEAFF. In DNA form, the CDR3 reads TGCAGCGTTGAGCGAGACACTGAAGCTTTCTTT.

The table lists this clonotype with a few counts. The rearrangement uses TRBV12-3 or TRBV12-4 and TRBJ2-1; D gene ambiguous. V shed 6 bases and J shed 5 bases, with 8 bases lying between them. The CDR3 is 12 residues long. This CDR3 reads CASRPNNNEQFF. As DNA, the CDR3 is TGTGCCAGCAGACCGAATAACAATGAGCAGTTCTTC.

This chain uses TRBV5-1 with TRBJ2-7; possible D gene TRBD2, 6 bases. V was clipped by 1 base and J by 3 bases, with 11 bases between them. The CDR3 has 14 residues. Germline CDR1 and CDR2: SGHRS and YFSETQ. The CDR3: CASSLPGTHYEQYF. CDR3 DNA sequence: TGCGCCAGCAGCTTGCCCGGGACTCACTACGAGCAGTACTTC.

This clonotype was detected only a few times. The rearrangement uses TRBV12-3 or TRBV12-4 and TRBJ2-3; D possibly corresponds to TRBD2 (5 bases). V was pared by 6 bases and J by 2 bases, with 9 bases between. The CDR3 extends over 13 amino acids. The DNA of the CDR3 is TGTGCCAGCAGGTCCCTAGCCACAGATACGCAGTATTTT. Translation gives CASRSLATDTQYF.

The chain is built from TRBV28 and TRBJ2-2; D remains unclear. Trimming stripped 3 bases from V and 4 bases from J, with 12 bases between. This CDR3 contains 15 residues. From germline, CDR1 is MDHEN and CDR2 SYDVKM. The CDR3 DNA sequence: TGTGCCAGCAGTTTTTTCCCTCTGGCCACCGGGGAGCTGTTTTTT. This translates into CASSFFPLATGELFF.

In its sample, this clonotype was seen a few times. The J gene is TRBJ2-5, the V gene TRBV5-1; 8 positions match TRBD2. The CDR3 is 15 amino acids. The germline gives CDR1 SGHRS, CDR2 YFSETQ. After removal of 2 bases from V and 7 bases from J, the junction contained 10 bases not matched to a gene. The CDR3 DNA sequence: TGCGCCAGCAGCTTAGACCAGCGGGAGATTGGGACCCAGTACTTC. Protein sequence: CASSLDQREIGTQYF.

This clonotype came up many times. The gene calls are TRBV7-9 and TRBJ2-5, with D perhaps TRBD1 (6 bases). V was clipped by 5 bases and J by 2 bases, with 9 bases between them. CDR1 is SEHNR and CDR2 is FQNEAQ in the germline V gene (reference sequence). This CDR3 comprises 13 residues. CDR3 in DNA: TGTGCCAGCAGCGCGGACAGTCAAGAGACCCAGTACTTC. Amino acids: CASSADSQETQYF.

This clonotype has a handful of counts. V gene TRBV9 combines with J gene TRBJ2-5, with 10 nucleotides matching TRBD1. The V gene end was trimmed by 0 bases and the J gene end by 3 bases; junction bases not matched to a gene: 5. Per germline, CDR1 SGDLS and CDR2 YYNGEE. The CDR3 contains 16 residues. The CDR3 coding sequence is TGTGCCAGCAGCGTAGTTACCGGGACAGGGGAAGAGACCCAGTACTTC. Protein: CASSVVTGTGEETQYF.

Details on this clonotype: One end of the junction varies from germline; a read error may be responsible. The chain employs TRBV15 and TRBJ2-7, with 7 bases lining up with TRBD1. The germline CDR1 and CDR2 sequences are LNHNV and YYDKDF (reference sequence). The CDR3 totals 15 residues. CDR3 protein: CATSRDQQGSYEQYF. Here the CDR3 DNA reads TGTGCCACTAGCAGAGATCAACAGGGGAGCTACGAGCAGTACTTC. Filled out from reference TRBV15 and TRBJ2-7, the complete variable domain reads DAMVIQNPRYQVTQFGKPVTLSCSQTLNHNVMYWYQQKSSQAPKLLFHYYDKDFNNEADTPDNFQSRRPNTSFCFLDIRSPGLGDTAMYLCATSRDQQGSYEQYFGPGTRLTVT.

This clonotype was counted between two and nine times. The gene calls are TRBV7-8 and TRBJ2-6; D is undetermined. The CDR3 extends over 15 amino acids. Germline CDR1 and CDR2: SGHVS and FQNEAQ. Trimming pared 1 base from V and 0 bases from J, leaving 4 bases between. CDR3 loop: CASSLVLSGANVLTF. In DNA, the CDR3 is TGTGCCAGCAGCTTAGTACTCTCTGGGGCCAACGTCCTGACTTTC.

This clonotype has more than one count but fewer than ten. Here the CDR3 DNA reads TGTGCCAGCAGCCTGGGACTCCAGAATCAGCCCCAGCATTTT. As protein: CASSLGLQNQPQHF. J is TRBJ1-5 and V is TRBV2, with D possibly being TRBD1 (5 bases). Trimming pared 6 bases from V and 4 bases from J, leaving 13 bases between. The length of the CDR3 is 14 residues. The germline CDR1 and CDR2 sequences are SNHLY and FYNNEI.